This passage covers 21 T cell receptor beta chains from one sample sequenced in a study of T cell clusters in autoimmune cytopenias. TRB was amplified from about 270 ng of peripheral blood genomic DNA per sample. TRB rearrangements were amplified by touch-down multiplex PCR with mixed TRB-A/B primers. TCRdb reprocessed the multiplex PCR reads, keeping one entry per CDR3 protein, no DNA. The record lists about 11,000 distinct CDR3 sequences, of which the ten most abundant hold approximately 4.7%. A further study also used this sample, focusing on T cell repertoires in aging, cancer and after chemotherapy.

The source material was peripheral blood. The receptors were gathered from a human donor in good health.

The chain carries TRBV24-1 and TRBJ2-5; with no DNA, the TCRdb D assignment of TRBD1 cannot be verified. Germline V lookup: CDR1 KGHDR, CDR2 SFDVKD. The CDR3 totals 20 residues. CDR3 residues: CATSDSTRGGGTWYQETQYF.

This chain links TRBV6-1 with TRBJ2-7; with no DNA, the TCRdb D assignment of TRBD1 cannot be verified. In germline, CDR1 is MNHNS, CDR2 SASEGT. This CDR3 contains 15 residues. The CDR3 reads CASRGPGTGGAEQYF.

The CDR3 protein is CASSQANFLNEKLFF. J is TRBJ1-4 and V is TRBV4-1. There are 15 residues in the CDR3. Germline V lookup: CDR1 MGHRA, CDR2 YSYEKL.

The chain couples TRBV9 to TRBJ2-3; TCRdb picks TRBD2, but there is no DNA to check that call. From germline, CDR1 is SGDLS and CDR2 YYNGEE. The CDR3 length is 17 residues. The CDR3 here is CASSTLAGSPSTDTQYF.

The chain carries TRBV29-1 and TRBJ2-3; TCRdb's D call of TRBD1 is untestable without DNA. Germline assignment: CDR1 SQVTM and CDR2 ANQGSEA. The CDR3 is 15 residues long. The CDR3 sequence: CSGIIQGRTTDTQYF.

The chain employs TRBV27 and TRBJ2-5; as DNA is missing, the TRBD1 call by TCRdb cannot be tested. Germline V gives CDR1 MNHEY, CDR2 SMNVEV (reference sequence). This CDR3 contains 16 residues. The CDR3 region is CASNFAGTGGLETQYF.

The J gene is TRBJ1-5, the V gene TRBV7-9; absent DNA, TCRdb's TRBD1 call cannot be checked. Germline CDR1 reads SEHNR; CDR2 reads FQNEAQ (reference sequence). The CDR3 is made up of 16 amino acids. The CDR3 region is CASTPPDTYSNQPQHF.

The genes are TRBV7-9 and TRBJ2-5; the D gene TCRdb calls, TRBD2, cannot be checked with no DNA. Germline V lookup: CDR1 SEHNR, CDR2 FQNEAQ (reference sequence). CDR3 size: 19 residues. This chain's CDR3 is CASSLGGGIAGGQRETQYF.

This chain joins TRBV6-1 and TRBJ2-3; TCRdb's assignment of TRBD1 cannot be checked, as there is no DNA. The CDR3 covers 16 residues. Germline-derived CDR1 and CDR2 are MNHNS and SASEGT. This CDR3 reads CASSEYGGAGKDTQYF.

The chain is built from TRBV6-6 and TRBJ1-5; TCRdb's D call, TRBD1, is unchecked because there is no DNA. CDR3 length equals 17 residues. In germline, CDR1 is MNHNY, CDR2 SVGAGI (reference sequence). The CDR3 is CASSYSAGSLGNQPQHF.

J is TRBJ2-3 and V is TRBV30. Germline V gives CDR1 GTSNPN, CDR2 SVGIG (reference sequence). The CDR3 totals 11 residues. Here the CDR3 reads CAWSRQEAQYF. Full variable domain (rest looked up from reference TRBV30 and TRBJ2-3): SQTIHQWPATLVQPVGSPLSLECTVEGTSNPNLYWYRQAAGRGLQLLFYSVGIGQISSEVPQNLSASRPQDRQFILSSKKLLLSDSGFYLCAWSRQEAQYFGPGTRLTVL.

This clonotype is called medium-sized (0.01 to 0.1%) based on its frequency. The chain employs TRBV20-1 and TRBJ2-5; without DNA, the TCRdb call of TRBD2 cannot be checked. Germline loops: CDR1 DFQATT, CDR2 SNEGSKA (reference sequence). This CDR3 comprises 13 residues. CDR3 loop: CSARPRRQETQYF.

The chain joins TRBV7-9 to TRBJ1-1. CDR3 size: 15 residues. Germline CDR1 SEHNR, CDR2 FQNEAQ (reference sequence). The CDR3 spells CASSSQDRMNTEAFF. The whole variable domain, filled in from reference TRBV7-9 and TRBJ1-1, reads DTGVSQNPRHKITKRGQNVTFRCDPISEHNRLYWYRQTLGQGPEFLTYFQNEAQLEKSRLLSDRFSAERPKGSFSTLEIQRTEQGDSAMYLCASSSQDRMNTEAFFGQGTRLTVV.

The chain joins TRBV5-1 to TRBJ2-7; no DNA is available, so the TRBD1 call from TCRdb remains unchecked. Looked up from germline, CDR1 is SGHRS and CDR2 is YFSETQ. CDR3 length equals 15 residues. CDR3 residues: CASSLRTGTGSEQYF.

This clonotype is deemed medium-sized (0.01 to 0.1%) by its frequency. The chain couples TRBV10-3 to TRBJ2-3; TCRdb names TRBD1, which stays unverified in the absence of DNA. The CDR3 sequence is 14 residues long. The germline gives CDR1 ENHRY, CDR2 SYGVKD. CDR3 in amino acids: CAISDGRYTDTQYF.

By frequency, this clonotype registers medium-sized. V usage is TRBV18 and J usage is TRBJ1-2. The CDR3 has 14 amino acids. Per the germline V gene, CDR1 is KGHSH and CDR2 is LQKENI. CDR3: CASSLTEIGYGYTF.

This clonotype counts as medium-sized by frequency. CDR3 protein: CASSGGTGDFGYTF. The rearrangement joins TRBV7-6 to TRBJ1-2; the TRBD1 assignment by TCRdb is unverifiable without DNA. The length of the CDR3 is 14 residues. Germline assignment: CDR1 SGHVS and CDR2 FNYEAQ.

Considering frequency, this clonotype is medium-sized (0.01 to 0.1%). This sequence joins TRBV6-5 and TRBJ1-2; TCRdb indicates TRBD1, and absent DNA this call remains unverified. The CDR3 is made up of 15 amino acids. The germline V gene encodes CDR1 MNHEY and CDR2 SVGAGI. CDR3 protein: CASSYTNRVPQGYTF.

J is TRBJ2-5 and V is TRBV20-1; TCRdb designates TRBD1, a call that cannot be tested without DNA. Germline values: CDR1 DFQATT, CDR2 SNEGSKA (reference sequence). CDR3 size: 16 residues. This CDR3 is CSARDVKQGTQETQYF.

This chain connects TRBV5-1 to TRBJ1-3. The CDR3 is made up of 13 amino acids. Germline V gives CDR1 SGHRS, CDR2 YFSETQ. The CDR3 is CASSSDSGNTIYF. Variable domain in full (rest from reference TRBV5-1 and TRBJ1-3): KAGVTQTPRYLIKTRGQQVTLSCSPISGHRSVSWYQQTPGQGLQFLFEYFSETQRNKGNFPGRFSGRQFSNSRSEMNVSTLELGDSALYLCASSSDSGNTIYFGEGSWLTVV.

The rearrangement links TRBV9 to TRBJ2-7; TCRdb's D call of TRBD1 is untestable without DNA. Germline V gene data show CDR1 as SGDLS and CDR2 as YYNGEE. This CDR3 has 16 residues. The CDR3 spells CASSVDAGSGSYEQYF.